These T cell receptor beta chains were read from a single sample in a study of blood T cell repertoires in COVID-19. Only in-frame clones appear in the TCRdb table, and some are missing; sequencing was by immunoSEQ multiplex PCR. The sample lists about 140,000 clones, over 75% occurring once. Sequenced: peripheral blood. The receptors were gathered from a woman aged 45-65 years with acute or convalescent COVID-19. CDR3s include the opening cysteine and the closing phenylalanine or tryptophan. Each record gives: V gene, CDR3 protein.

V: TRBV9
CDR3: CASSVAAGPSYNEQFF

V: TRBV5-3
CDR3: CARSSQRLSYEQYF

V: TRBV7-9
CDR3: CASSLAQGTYNEQFF

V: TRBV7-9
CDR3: CASSLSGDRFYEQYF

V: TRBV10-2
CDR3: CASSETFGSGIVYEQFF

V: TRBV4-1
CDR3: CASSQDPGGGSPLHF

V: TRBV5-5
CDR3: CASSRGQGNEPQHF

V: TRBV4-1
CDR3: CASSQEATPSTDTQYF

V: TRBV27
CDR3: CASSTLDEQFF

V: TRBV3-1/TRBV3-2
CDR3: CASSQVIAGGETQYF

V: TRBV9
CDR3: CASSPTIGQGYNEQFF

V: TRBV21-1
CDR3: CASSKARRNEAFF

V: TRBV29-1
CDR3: CSVEGDRVNAYEQYF

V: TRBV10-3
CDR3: CAISGLEETQYF

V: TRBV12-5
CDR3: CASGLNQPQHF

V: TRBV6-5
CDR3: CASSYYGGDTEAFF

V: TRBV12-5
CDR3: CASGLVGTGGAGTSNEQYF

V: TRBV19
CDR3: CASSRDRSAYEQYF

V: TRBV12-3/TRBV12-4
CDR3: CASSPGQGVTYTF

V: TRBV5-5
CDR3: CASSLATGATNEKLFF

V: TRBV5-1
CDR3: CASSSQTSGRVADTQYF

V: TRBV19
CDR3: CASSRTESSYNSPLHF

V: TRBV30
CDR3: CAWSDRRGPETQYF

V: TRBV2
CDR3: CASTSQVNTEAFF

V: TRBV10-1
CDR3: CASSGGQGLSGNTIYF

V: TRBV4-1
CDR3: CASSQGVISGPYEQYF

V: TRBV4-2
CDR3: CASSGTGMNTEAFF

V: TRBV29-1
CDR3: CSVGPTDGYTF

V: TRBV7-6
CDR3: CASSSVLSGGNNEQFF

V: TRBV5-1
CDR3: CASSLSADYYEQYF

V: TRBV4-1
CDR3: CASSQDWGGQEQYF

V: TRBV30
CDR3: CAWSGGGAGETTDTQYF

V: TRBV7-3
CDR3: CASSLTSQAGGEQFF

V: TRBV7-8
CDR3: CASSLGGVGNTIYF

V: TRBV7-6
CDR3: CASSSQNTEAFF

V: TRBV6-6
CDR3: CASSPGGQTATNEKLFF

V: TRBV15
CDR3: CATSRDEGAGGGETQYF

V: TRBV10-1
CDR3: CASRGGADTEAFF

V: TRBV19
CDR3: CASSLHRAGTEAFF

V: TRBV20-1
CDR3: CSASPRGGGNYGYTF

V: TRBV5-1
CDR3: CASSLAGGVNEQFF